This T cell receptor (beta chain) was identified during a study of cytomegalovirus exposure and HLA in healthy donors. Study information: As released early, the data held roughly 85 million unique TCRs from HLA-typed donors.

Trimming pared 5 bases from V and 7 bases from J, leaving 17 bases between. From germline, CDR1 is SGHTA and CDR2 FQGTGA. The CDR3 is 14 residues long. General observations from the study: An observed cluster of highly shared sequence variants was recorded as a likely sequencing artifact. Rare TCR sequences predominated, though certain public TCRs were found in many donors.

Notes on this clone: Its matching antigen is unknown.

The PCR was carried out with 60 Vbeta primers and 13 Jbeta primers. Sequencing used immunoSEQ multiplex PCR; TCRdb keeps in-frame clones, though not all of them. The top ten clones hold approximately 3.7% of a sample with 93,000 or so clones, under 85% of them seen once. This TCR was sampled from a man in his fifties in good health and CMV-seropositive. The sequencing sample was made of PBMCs. The V gene is TRBV7-3, the J gene TRBJ1-2; TRBD1 is a possible D gene (6 bases). Here the CDR3 DNA reads TGTGCCAGCAGCCCCTCAGACAGGCTAGGTGGCTACACCTTC. Protein sequence: CASSPSDRLGGYTF.